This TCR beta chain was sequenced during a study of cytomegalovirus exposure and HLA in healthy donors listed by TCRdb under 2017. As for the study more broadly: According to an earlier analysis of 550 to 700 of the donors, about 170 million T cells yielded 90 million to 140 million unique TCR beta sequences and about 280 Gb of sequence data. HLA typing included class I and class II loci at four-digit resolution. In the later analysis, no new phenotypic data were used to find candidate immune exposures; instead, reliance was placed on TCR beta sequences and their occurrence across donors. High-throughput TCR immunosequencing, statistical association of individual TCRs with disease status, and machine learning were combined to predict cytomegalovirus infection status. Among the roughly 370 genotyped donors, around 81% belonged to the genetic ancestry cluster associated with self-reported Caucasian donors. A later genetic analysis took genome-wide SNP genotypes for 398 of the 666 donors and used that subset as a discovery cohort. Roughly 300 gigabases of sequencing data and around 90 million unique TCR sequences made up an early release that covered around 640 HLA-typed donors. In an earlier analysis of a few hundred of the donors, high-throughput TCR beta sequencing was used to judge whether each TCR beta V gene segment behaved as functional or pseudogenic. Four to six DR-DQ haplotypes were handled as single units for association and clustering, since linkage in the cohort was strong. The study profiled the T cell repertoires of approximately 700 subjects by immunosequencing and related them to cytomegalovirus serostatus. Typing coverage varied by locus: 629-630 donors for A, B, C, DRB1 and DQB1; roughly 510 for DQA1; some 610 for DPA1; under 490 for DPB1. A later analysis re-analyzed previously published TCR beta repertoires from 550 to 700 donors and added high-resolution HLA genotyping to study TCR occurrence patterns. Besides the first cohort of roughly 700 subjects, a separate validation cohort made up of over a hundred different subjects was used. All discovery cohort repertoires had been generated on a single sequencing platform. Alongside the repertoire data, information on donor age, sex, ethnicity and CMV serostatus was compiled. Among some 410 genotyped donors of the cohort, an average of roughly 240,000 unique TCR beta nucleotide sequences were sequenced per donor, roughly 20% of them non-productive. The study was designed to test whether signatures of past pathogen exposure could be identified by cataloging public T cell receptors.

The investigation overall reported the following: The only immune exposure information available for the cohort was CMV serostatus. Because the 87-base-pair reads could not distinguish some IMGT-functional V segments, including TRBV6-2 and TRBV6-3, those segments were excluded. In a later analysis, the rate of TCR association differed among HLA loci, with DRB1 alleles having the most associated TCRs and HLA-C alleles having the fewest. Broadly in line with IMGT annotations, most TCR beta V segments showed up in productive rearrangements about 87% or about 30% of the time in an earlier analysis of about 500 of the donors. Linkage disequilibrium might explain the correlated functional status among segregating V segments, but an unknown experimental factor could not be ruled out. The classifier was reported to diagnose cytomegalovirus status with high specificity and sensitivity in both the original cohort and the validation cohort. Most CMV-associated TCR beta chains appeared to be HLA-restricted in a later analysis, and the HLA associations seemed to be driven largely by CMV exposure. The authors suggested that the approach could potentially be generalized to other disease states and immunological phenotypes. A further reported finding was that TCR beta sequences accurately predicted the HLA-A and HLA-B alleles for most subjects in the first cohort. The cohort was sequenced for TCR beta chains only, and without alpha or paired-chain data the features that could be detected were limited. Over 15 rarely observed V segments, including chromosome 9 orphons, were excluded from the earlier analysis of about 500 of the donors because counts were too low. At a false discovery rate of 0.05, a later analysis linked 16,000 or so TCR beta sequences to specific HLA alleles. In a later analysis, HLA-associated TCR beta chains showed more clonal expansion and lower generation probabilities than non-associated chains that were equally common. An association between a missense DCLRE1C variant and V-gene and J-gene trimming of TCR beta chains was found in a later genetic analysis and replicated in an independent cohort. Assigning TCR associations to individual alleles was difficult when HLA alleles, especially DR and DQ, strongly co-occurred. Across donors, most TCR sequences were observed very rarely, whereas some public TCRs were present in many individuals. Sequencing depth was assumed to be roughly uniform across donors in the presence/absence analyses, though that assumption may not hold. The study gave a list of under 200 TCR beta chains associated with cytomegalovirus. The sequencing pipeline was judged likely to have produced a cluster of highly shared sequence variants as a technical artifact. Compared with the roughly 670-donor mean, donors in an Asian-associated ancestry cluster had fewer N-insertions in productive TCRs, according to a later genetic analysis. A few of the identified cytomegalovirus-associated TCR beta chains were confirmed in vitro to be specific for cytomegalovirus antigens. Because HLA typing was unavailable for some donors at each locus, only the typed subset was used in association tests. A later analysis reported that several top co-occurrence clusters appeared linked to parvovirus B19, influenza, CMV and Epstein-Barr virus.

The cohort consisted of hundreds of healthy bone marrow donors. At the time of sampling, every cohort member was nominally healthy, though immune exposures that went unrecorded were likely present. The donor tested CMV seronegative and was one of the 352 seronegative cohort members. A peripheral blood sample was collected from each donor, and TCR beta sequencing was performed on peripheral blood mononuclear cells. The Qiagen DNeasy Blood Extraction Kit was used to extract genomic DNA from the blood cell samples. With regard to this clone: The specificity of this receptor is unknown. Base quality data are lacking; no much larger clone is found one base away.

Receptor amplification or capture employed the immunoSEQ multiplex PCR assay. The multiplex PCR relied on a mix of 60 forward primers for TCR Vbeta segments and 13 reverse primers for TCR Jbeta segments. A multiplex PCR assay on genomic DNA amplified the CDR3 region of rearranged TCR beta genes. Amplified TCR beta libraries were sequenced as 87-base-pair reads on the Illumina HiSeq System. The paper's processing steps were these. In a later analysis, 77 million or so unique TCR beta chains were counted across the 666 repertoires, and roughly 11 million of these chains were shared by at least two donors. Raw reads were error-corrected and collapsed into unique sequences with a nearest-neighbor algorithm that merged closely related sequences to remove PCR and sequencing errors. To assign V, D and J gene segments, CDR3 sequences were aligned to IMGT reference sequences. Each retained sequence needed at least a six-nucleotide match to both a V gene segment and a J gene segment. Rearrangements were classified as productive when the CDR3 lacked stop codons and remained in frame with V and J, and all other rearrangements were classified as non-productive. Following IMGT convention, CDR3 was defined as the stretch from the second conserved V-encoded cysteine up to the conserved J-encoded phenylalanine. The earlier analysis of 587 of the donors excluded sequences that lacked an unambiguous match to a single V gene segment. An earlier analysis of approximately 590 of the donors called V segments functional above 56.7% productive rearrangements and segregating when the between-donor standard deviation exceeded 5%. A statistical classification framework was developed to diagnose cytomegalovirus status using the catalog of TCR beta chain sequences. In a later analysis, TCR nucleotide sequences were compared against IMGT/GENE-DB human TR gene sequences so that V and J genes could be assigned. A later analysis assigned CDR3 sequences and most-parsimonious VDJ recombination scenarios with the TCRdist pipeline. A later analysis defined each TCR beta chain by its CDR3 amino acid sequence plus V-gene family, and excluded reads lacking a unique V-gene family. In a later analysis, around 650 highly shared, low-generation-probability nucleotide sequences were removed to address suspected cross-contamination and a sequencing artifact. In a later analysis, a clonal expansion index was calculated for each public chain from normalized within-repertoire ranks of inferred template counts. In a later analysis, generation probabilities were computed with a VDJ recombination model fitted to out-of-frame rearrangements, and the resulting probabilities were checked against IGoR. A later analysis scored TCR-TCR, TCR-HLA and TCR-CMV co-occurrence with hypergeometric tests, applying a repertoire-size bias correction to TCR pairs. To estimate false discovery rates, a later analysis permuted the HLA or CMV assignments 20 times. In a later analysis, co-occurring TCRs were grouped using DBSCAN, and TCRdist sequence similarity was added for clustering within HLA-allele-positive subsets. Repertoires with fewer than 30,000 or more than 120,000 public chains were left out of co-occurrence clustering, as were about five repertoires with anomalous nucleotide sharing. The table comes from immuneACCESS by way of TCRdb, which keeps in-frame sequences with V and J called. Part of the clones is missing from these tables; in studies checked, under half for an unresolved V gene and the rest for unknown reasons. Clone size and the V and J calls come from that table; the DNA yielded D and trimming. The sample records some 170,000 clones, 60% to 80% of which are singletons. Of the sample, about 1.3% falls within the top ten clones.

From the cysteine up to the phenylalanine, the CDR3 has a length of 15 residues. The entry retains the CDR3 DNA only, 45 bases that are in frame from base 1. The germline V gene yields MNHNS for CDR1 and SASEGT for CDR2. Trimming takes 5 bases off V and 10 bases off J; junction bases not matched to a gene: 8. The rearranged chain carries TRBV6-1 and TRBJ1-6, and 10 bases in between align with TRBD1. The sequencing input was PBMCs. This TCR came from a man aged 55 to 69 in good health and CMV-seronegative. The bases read TGTGCCAGCAGTAAGGGGACAGGGGTAGGGTCACCCCTCCACTTT. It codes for CASSKGTGVGSPLHF.